The rows below give T cell receptor beta chains drawn from one sample of a study of cytomegalovirus exposure and HLA in healthy donors. TCRdb's table, derived via immunoSEQ multiplex PCR, lists solely in-frame clones and lacks some. Of 130,000 to 150,000 clones listed, around 78% are singletons. What was sequenced was PBMCs. The receptor source for this set is a woman aged 18-30 years in good health and CMV-seropositive. Both conserved end residues are part of each CDR3. The order of the fields is clone size, J gene, D gene, V gene, CDR3 DNA, CDR3 protein. A D gene is named only where the DNA matches it firmly. Clone size is not always given. Where it is, it says once, few, many or a class for expanded clones.

. TRBJ2-7 TRBD2 TRBV4-1 TGCGCCAGCAGCCAAGGAGCTAGCGGGGGGTACTACGAGCAGTACTTC CASSQGASGGYYEQYF
. TRBJ2-3 . TRBV19 TGTGCCAGTAGCCTAACCGGGACACTCACAGATACGCAGTATTTT CASSLTGTLTDTQYF
. TRBJ1-4 . TRBV4-3 TGCGCCAGCAGCCAAGAAGAGGGTTTAATTGAAAAACTGTTTTTT CASSQEEGLIEKLFF
. TRBJ1-2 . TRBV29-1 TGCAGCGGGTGGACACTTAACTATGGCTACACCTTC CSGWTLNYGYTF
. TRBJ1-1 . TRBV29-1 TGCAGCGTTGAACAGGCAATGAACACTGAAGCTTTCTTT CSVEQAMNTEAFF
. TRBJ1-5 . TRBV19 TGTGCCAGTAGGACATCTACTCTCAATCAGCCCCAGCATTTT CASRTSTLNQPQHF
. TRBJ1-6 TRBD1 TRBV7-9 TGTGCCAGCAGCATGGGGACAGCCGGTCGAGCCCTCCACTTT CASSMGTAGRALHF
. TRBJ2-7 TRBD1 TRBV19 TGTGCCAGTAGTAGGGACAGGGGTCTAACCTACGAGCAGTACTTC CASSRDRGLTYEQYF
once TRBJ2-3 TRBD2 TRBV11-2 TGTGCCAGCAGCTTAAGGGACTCGGGGACTAGTAAAAATACGCAGTATTTT CASSLRDSGTSKNTQYF
. TRBJ2-1 TRBD2 TRBV30 TGTGCCAGAGGACTAGCGGGCCATGAGCAGTTCTTC CARGLAGHEQFF
once TRBJ2-6 . TRBV4-3 TGCGCCAGCAGCCAAGACGGCGGCGGGGCCTCTGGGGCCAACGTCCTGACTTTC CASSQDGGGASGANVLTF
. TRBJ2-7 TRBD2 TRBV6-1 TGTGCCAGCAGTGAACTAGCGGGGGGTTCCTACGAGCAGTACTTC CASSELAGGSYEQYF
once TRBJ1-3 . TRBV27 TGTGCCAGCAGTCCGTGGGGAGGCGTTGGAAACACCATATATTTT CASSPWGGVGNTIYF
. TRBJ1-1 . TRBV11-2 TGTGCCAGCAGCCAATCGCAGAGTAAGGGGGCTGAAGCTTTCTTT CASSQSQSKGAEAFF
. TRBJ1-5 TRBD1 TRBV2 TGTGCCAGCAAACAGGGGGCCACGAGCAATCAGCCCCAGCATTTT CASKQGATSNQPQHF
. TRBJ2-1 TRBD1 TRBV5-5 TGTGCCAGCAGCCTATCCGGGACAGGGACGAATGAGCAGTTCTTC CASSLSGTGTNEQFF
. TRBJ1-2 . TRBV5-1 TGCGCCAGCAGCTTGAGTTCAGGTCTTAACGGCTACACCTTC CASSLSSGLNGYTF
. TRBJ2-3 TRBD2 TRBV27 TGTGCCAGCAGTTTGTGGACTAGCGGGACAGATACGCAGTATTTT CASSLWTSGTDTQYF
. TRBJ2-7 . TRBV28 TGTGCCAGCAGTTTCCAGGGAAACCTCCACGAGCAGTACTTC CASSFQGNLHEQYF
. TRBJ1-1 TRBD1 TRBV30 TGTGCCTGGAGCGACCTGGACAGGGACACTGAAGCTTTCTTT CAWSDLDRDTEAFF
once TRBJ1-6 TRBD1 TRBV6-5 TGTGCCAGCACGACAGGGGGATTTATAGGGACCCTCCACTTT CASTTGGFIGTLHF
once TRBJ2-3 . TRBV5-1 TGCGCCAGCAGCTTGGGACCACAGGGCTCACGGCCAGATACGCAGTATTTT CASSLGPQGSRPDTQYF
. TRBJ2-3 . TRBV19 TGTGCCAGTAGTTGGAGGGGGCTTACCTCTTTGGCAGATACGCAGTATTTT CASSWRGLTSLADTQYF
. TRBJ1-1 TRBD1 TRBV4-1 TGCGCCAGCAGCCAGCTTACAGGGGGTCCCACTGAAGCTTTCTTT CASSQLTGGPTEAFF
. TRBJ2-1 . TRBV5-1 TGCGCCAGCAGCTTGGCCGGGAGCTCCTACAATGAGCAGTTCTTC CASSLAGSSYNEQFF
. TRBJ1-2 TRBD1 TRBV6-5 TGTGCCAGCAGTTACGGGGGACAGATCAACTATGGCTACACCTTC CASSYGGQINYGYTF
once TRBJ2-7 TRBD1 TRBV18 TGTGCCAGCTCTCTCCAAACGTCCGGGACAGGGAAGGGTGAGCAGTACTTC CASSLQTSGTGKGEQYF
. TRBJ1-5 TRBD1 TRBV28 TGTGCCAGCAGCACCGACAGGGGCTACAATCAGCCCCAGCATTTT CASSTDRGYNQPQHF